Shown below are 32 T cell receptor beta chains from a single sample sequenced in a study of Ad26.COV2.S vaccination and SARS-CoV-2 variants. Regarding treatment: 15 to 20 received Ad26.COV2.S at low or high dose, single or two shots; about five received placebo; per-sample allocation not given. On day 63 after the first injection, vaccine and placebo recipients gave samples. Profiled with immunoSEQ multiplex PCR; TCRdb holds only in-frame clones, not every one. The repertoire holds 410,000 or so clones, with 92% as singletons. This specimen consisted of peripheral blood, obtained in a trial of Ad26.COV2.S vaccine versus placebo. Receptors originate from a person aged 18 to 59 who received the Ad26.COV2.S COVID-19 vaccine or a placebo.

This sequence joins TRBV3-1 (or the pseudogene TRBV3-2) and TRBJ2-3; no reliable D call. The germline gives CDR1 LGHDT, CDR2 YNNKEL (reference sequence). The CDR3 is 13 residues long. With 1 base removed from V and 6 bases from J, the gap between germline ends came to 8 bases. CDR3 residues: CASSQVQVDTQYF. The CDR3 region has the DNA TGTGCCAGCAGCCAAGTCCAAGTGGATACGCAGTATTTT.

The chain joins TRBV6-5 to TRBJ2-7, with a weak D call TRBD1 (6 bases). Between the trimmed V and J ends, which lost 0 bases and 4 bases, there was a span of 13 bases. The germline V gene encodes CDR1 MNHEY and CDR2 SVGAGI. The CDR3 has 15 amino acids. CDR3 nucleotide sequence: TGTGCCAGCAGTTACTCGCCGGGACAAAAGTACGAGCAGTACTTC. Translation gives CASSYSPGQKYEQYF.

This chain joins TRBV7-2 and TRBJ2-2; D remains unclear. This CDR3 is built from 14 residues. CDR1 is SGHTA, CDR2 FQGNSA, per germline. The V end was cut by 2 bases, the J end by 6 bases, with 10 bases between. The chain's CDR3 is CASSLMVAAGELFF. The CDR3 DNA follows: TGTGCCAGCAGCTTAATGGTAGCCGCCGGGGAGCTGTTTTTT. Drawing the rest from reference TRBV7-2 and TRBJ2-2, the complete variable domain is GAGVSQSPSNKVTEKGKDVELRCDPISGHTALYWYRQSLGQGLEFLIYFQGNSAPDKSGLPSDRFSAERTGGSVSTLTIQRTQQEDSAVYLCASSLMVAAGELFFGEGSRLTVL.

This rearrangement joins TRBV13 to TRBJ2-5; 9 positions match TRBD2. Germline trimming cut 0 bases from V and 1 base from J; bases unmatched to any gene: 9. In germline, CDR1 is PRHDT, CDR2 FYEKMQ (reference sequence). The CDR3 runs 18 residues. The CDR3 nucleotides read TGTGCCAGCAGCTTAGGTCAGGGGCTAGCGGGGACCCAAGAGACCCAGTACTTC. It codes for CASSLGQGLAGTQETQYF.

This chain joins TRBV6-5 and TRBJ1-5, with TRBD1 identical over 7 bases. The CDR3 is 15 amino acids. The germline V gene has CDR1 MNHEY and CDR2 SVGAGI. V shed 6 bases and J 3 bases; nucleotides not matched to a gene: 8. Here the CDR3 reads CASSPQDRYNQPQHF. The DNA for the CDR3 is TGTGCCAGCAGCCCCCAGGACAGGTACAATCAGCCCCAGCATTTT.

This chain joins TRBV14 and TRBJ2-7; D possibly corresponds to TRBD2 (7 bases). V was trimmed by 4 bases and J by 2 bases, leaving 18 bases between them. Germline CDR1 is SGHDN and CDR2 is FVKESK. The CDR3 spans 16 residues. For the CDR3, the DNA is TGTGCCAGCAGCCCCAGGTGGGGAGGGGGTGCCTACGAGCAGTACTTC. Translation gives CASSPRWGGGAYEQYF. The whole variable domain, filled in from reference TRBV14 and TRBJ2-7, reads EAGVTQFPSHSVIEKGQTVTLRCDPISGHDNLYWYRRVMGKEIKFLLHFVKESKQDESGMPNNRFLAERTGGTYSTLKVQPAELEDSGVYFCASSPRWGGGAYEQYFGPGTRLTVT.

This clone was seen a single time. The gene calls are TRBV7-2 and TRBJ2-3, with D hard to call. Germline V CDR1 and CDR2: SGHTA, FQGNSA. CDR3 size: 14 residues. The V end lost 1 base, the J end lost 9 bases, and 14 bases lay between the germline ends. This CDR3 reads CASSLGVGISTQYF. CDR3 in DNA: TGTGCCAGCAGCTTAGGAGTTGGGATTTCAACGCAGTATTTT.

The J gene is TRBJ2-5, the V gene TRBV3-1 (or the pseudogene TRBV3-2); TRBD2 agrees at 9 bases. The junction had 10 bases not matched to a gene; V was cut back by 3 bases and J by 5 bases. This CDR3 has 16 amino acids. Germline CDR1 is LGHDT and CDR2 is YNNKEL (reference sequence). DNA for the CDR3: TGTGCCAGCAGCCAGGGTACTAGCGGGTTGTGGGAGACCCAGTACTTC. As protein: CASSQGTSGLWETQYF.

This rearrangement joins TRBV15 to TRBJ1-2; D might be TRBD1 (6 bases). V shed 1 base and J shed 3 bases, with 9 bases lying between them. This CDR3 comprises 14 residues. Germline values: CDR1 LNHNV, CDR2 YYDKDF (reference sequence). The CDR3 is CATSRVRTDYGYTF. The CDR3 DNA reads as TGTGCCACCAGCAGAGTCAGGACAGACTATGGCTACACCTTC.

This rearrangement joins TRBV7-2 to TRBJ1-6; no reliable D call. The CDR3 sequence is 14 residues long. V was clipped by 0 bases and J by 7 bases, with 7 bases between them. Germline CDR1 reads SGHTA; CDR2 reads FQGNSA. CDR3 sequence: CASSLAGINSPLHF. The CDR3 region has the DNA TGTGCCAGCAGCTTAGCTGGTATCAATTCACCCCTCCACTTT.

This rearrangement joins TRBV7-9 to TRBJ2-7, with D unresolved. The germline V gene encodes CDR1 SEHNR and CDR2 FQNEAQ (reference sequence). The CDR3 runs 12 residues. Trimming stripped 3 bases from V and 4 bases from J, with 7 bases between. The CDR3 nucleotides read TGTGCCAGCAGCTTGGTCCTATACGAGCAGTACTTC. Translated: CASSLVLYEQYF.

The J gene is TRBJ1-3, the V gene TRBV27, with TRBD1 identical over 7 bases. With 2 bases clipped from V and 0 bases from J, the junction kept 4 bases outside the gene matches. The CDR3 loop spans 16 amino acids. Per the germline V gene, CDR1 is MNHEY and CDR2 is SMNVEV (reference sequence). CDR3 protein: CASSLRGQNSGNTIYF. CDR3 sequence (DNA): TGTGCCAGCAGTTTAAGGGGACAGAACTCTGGAAACACCATATATTTT.

The CDR3 DNA reads as TGTGCCAGCAGCTTAGAAAGGAGCTCACAGTACTTC. It specifies CASSLERSSQYF. The V gene is TRBV7-2, the J gene TRBJ2-4; D gene ambiguous. The V gene's germline CDR1 is SGHTA and CDR2 FQGNSA. With 1 base removed from V and 13 bases from J, the gap between germline ends came to 11 bases. There are 12 residues in the CDR3.

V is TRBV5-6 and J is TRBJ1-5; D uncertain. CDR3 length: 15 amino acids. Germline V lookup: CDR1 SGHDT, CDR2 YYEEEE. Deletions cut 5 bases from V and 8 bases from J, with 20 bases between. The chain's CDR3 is CASSSLDQTWEPQHF. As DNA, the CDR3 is TGTGCCAGCAGTTCCTTAGACCAGACTTGGGAGCCCCAGCATTTT.

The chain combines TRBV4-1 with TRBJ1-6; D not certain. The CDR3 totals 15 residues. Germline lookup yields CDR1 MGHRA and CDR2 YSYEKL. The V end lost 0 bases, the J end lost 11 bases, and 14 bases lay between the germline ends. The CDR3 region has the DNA TGCGCCAGCAGCCAAGATGGGTACGGCTTAACACCCCTCCACTTT. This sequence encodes CASSQDGYGLTPLHF.

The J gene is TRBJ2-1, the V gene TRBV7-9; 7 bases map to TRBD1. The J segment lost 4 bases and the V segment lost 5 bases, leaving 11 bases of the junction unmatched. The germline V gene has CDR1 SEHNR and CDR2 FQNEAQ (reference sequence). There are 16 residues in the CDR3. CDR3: CASSLYPRTGYNEQFF. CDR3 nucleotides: TGTGCCAGCAGCCTCTATCCCAGGACAGGTTACAATGAGCAGTTCTTC. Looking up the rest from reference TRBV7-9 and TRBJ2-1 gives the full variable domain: DTGVSQNPRHKITKRGQNVTFRCDPISEHNRLYWYRQTLGQGPEFLTYFQNEAQLEKSRLLSDRFSAERPKGSFSTLEIQRTEQGDSAMYLCASSLYPRTGYNEQFFGPGTRLTVL.

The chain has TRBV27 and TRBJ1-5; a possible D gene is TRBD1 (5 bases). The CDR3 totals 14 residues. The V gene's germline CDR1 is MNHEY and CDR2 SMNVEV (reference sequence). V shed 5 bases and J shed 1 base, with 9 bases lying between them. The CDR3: CASSLRASNQPQHF. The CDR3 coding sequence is TGTGCCAGCAGTCTCAGGGCAAGCAATCAGCCCCAGCATTTT.

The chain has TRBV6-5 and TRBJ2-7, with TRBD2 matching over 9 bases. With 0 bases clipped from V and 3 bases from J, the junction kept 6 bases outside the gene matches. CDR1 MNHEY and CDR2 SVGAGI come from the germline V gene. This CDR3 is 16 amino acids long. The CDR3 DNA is TGTGCCAGCAGTTACTCGAGCGGGGGGTATTTCTACGAGCAGTACTTC. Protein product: CASSYSSGGYFYEQYF.

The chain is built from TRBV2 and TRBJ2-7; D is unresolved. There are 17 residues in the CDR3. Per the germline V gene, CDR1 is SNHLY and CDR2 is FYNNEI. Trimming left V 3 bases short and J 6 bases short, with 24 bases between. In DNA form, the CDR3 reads TGTGCCAGCAGTGAGGTTCAAACCGGACCACTTTACGGCGAGCAGTACTTC. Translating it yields CASSEVQTGPLYGEQYF.

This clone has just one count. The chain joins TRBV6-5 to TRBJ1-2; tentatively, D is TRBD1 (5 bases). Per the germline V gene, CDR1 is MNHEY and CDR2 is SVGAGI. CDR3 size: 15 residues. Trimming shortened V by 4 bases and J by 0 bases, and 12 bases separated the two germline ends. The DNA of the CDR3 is TGTGCCAGCAGTTGGGACGGACGAGCTAACTATGGCTACACCTTC. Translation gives CASSWDGRANYGYTF.

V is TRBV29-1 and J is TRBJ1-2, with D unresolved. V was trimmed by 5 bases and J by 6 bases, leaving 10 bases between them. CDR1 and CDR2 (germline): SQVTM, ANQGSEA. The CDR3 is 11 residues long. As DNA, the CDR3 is TGCAGCGTTTTAAGGGAGGATGGCTACACCTTC. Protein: CSVLREDGYTF.

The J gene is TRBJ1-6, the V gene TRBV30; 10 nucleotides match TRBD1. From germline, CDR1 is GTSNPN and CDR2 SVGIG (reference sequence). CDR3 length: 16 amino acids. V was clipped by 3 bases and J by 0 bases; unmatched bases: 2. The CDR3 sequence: CAWRDRGFSYNSPLHF. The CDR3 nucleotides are TGTGCCTGGAGGGACAGGGGGTTCTCCTATAATTCACCCCTCCACTTT.

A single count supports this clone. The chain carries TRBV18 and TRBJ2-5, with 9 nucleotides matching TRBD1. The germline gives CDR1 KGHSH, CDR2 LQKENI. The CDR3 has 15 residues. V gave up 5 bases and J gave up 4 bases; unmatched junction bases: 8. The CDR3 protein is CASSGRDRATETQYF. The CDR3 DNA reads TGTGCCAGCTCAGGAAGGGACAGGGCTACAGAGACCCAGTACTTC.

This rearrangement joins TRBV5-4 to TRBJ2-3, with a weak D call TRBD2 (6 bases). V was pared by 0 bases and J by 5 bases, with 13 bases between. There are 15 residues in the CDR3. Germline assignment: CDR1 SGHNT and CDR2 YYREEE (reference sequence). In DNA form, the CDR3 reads TGTGCCAGCAGCTTGGAAGGGCGGGGCATAGATACGCAGTATTTT. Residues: CASSLEGRGIDTQYF.

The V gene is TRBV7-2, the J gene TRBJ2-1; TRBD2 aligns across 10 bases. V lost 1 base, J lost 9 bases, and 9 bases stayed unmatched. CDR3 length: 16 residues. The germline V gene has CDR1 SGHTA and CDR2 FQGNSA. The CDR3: CASSLGGAGGLGEQFF. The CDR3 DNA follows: TGTGCCAGCAGCTTAGGAGGAGCGGGGGGGCTCGGTGAGCAGTTCTTC. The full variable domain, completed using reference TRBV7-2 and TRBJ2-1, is GAGVSQSPSNKVTEKGKDVELRCDPISGHTALYWYRQSLGQGLEFLIYFQGNSAPDKSGLPSDRFSAERTGGSVSTLTIQRTQQEDSAVYLCASSLGGAGGLGEQFFGPGTRLTVL.

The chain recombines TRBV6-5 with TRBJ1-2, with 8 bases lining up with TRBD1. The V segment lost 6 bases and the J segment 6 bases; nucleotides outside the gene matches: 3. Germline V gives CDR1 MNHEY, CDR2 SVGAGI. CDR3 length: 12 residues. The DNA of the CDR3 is TGTGCCAGCAGAACAGGGGGGGATGGCTACACCTTC. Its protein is CASRTGGDGYTF.

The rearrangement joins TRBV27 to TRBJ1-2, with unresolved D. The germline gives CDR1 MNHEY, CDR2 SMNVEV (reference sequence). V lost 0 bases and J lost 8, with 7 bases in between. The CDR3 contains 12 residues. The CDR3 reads CASSLSGRGYTF. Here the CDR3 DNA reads TGTGCCAGCAGTTTATCGGGCAGAGGCTACACCTTC.

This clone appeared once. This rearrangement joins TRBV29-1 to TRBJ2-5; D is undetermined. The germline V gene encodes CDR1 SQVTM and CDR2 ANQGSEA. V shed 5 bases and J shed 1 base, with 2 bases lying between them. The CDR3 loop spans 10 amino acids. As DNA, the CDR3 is TGCAGCGTTCTCCAAGAGACCCAGTACTTC. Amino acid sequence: CSVLQETQYF.

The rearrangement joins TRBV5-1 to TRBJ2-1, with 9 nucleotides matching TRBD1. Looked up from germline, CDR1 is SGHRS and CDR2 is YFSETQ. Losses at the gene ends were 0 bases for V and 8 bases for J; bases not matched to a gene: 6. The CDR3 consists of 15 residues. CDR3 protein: CASSLGGQGGDEQFF. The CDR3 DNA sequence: TGCGCCAGCAGCTTGGGGGGACAGGGCGGAGATGAGCAGTTCTTC.

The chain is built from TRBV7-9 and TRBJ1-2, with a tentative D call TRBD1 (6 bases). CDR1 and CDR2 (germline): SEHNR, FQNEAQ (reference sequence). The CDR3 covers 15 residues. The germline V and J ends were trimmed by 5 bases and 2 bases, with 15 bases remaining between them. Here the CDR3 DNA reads TGTGCCAGCAGCGAGCGACAGGCCCCAAACTATGGCTACACCTTC. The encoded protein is CASSERQAPNYGYTF.

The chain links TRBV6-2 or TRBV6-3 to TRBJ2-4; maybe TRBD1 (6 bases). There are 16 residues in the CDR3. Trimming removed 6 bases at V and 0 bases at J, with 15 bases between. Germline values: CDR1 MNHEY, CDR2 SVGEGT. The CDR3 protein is CASSPRTVLAKNIQYF. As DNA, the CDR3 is TGTGCCAGCAGCCCCCGGACAGTCCTAGCCAAAAACATTCAGTACTTC.

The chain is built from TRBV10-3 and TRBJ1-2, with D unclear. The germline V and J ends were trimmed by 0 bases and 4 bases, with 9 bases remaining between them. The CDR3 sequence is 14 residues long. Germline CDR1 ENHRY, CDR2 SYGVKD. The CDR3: CAISESIPTYGYTF. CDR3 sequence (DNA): TGTGCCATCAGTGAGTCGATTCCGACCTATGGCTACACCTTC.